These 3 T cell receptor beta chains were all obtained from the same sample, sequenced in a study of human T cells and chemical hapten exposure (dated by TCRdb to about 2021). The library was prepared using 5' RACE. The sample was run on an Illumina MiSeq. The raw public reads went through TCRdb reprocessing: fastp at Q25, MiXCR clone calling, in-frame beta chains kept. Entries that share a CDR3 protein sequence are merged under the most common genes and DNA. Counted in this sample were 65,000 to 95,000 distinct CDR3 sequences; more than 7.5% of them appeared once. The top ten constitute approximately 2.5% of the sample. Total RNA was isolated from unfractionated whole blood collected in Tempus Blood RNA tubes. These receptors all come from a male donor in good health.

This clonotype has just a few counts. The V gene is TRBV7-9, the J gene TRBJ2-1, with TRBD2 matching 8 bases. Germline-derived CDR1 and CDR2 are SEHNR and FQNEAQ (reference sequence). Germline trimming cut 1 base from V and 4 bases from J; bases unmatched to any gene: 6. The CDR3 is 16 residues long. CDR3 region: CASSLVSGGEYNEQFF. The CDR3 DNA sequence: TGTGCCAGCAGCTTAGTTTCGGGAGGGGAGTACAATGAGCAGTTCTTC.

The CDR3 protein is CSAQLPLNTEAFF. CDR3 nucleotide sequence: TGCAGCGCCCAGCTCCCACTGAACACTGAAGCTTTCTTT. V gene TRBV29-1 combines with J gene TRBJ1-1, with no clear D. The CDR3 sequence is 13 residues long. Trimming shortened V by 7 bases and J by 0 bases, and 12 bases separated the two germline ends. In germline, CDR1 is SQVTM, CDR2 ANQGSEA. Complete variable domain (other parts from reference TRBV29-1 and TRBJ1-1): SAVISQKPSRDICQRGTSLTIQCQVDSQVTMMFWYRQQPGQSLTLIATANQGSEATYESGFVIDKFPISRPNLTFSTLTVSNMSPEDSSIYLCSAQLPLNTEAFFGQGTRLTVV.

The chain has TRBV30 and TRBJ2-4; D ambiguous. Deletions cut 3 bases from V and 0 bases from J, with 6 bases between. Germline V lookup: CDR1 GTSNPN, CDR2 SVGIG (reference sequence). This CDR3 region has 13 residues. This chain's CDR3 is CAWSRLAKNIQYF. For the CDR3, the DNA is TGTGCCTGGAGCAGGCTAGCCAAAAACATTCAGTACTTC. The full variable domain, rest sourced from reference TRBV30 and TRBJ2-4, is SQTIHQWPATLVQPVGSPLSLECTVEGTSNPNLYWYRQAAGRGLQLLFYSVGIGQISSEVPQNLSASRPQDRQFILSSKKLLLSDSGFYLCAWSRLAKNIQYFGAGTRLSVL.